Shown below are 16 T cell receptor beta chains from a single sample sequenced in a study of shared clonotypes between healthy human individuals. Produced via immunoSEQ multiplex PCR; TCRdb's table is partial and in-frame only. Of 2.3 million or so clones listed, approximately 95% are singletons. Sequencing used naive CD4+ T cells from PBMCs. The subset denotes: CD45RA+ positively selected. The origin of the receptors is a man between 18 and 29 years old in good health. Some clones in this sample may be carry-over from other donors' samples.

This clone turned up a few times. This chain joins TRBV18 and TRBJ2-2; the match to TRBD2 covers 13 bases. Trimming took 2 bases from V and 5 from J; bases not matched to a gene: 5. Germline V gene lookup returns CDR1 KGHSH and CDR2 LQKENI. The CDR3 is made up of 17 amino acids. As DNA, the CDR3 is TGTGCCAGCTCACCAGGACTAGCGGGAGTGAGGACCGGGGAGCTGTTTTTT. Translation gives CASSPGLAGVRTGELFF.

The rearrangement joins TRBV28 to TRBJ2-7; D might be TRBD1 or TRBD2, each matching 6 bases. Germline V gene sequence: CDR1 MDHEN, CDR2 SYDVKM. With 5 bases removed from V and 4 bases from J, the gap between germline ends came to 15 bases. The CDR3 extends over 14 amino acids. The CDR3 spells CASSPGGGKYEQYF. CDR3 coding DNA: TGTGCCAGCAGTCCCGGGGGCGGAAAGTACGAGCAGTACTTC.

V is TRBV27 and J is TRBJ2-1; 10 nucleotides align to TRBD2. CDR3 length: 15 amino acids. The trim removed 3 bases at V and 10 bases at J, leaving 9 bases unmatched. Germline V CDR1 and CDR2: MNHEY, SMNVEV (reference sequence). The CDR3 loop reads CASSFVALLAGEQFF. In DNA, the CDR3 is TGTGCCAGCAGTTTTGTTGCGCTACTAGCGGGAGAGCAGTTCTTC.

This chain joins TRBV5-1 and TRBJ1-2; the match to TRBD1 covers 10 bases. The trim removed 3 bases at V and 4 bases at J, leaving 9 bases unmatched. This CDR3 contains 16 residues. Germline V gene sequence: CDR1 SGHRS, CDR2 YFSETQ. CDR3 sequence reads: CASSSTGGSALYGYTF. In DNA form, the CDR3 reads TGCGCCAGCAGCTCGACAGGGGGCTCAGCCCTCTATGGCTACACCTTC. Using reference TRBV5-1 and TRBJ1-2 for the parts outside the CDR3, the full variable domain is KAGVTQTPRYLIKTRGQQVTLSCSPISGHRSVSWYQQTPGQGLQFLFEYFSETQRNKGNFPGRFSGRQFSNSRSEMNVSTLELGDSALYLCASSSTGGSALYGYTFGSGTRLTVV.

The CDR3, as DNA: TGTGCCAGCAGGACACAGGGGGATGACTATGGCTACACCTTC. Amino acids: CASRTQGDDYGYTF. The chain combines TRBV28 with TRBJ1-2; 8 bases are a match to TRBD1. This CDR3 region has 14 residues. Germline assignment: CDR1 MDHEN and CDR2 SYDVKM. J was trimmed by 3 bases and V by 6 bases; bases with no gene match: 6.

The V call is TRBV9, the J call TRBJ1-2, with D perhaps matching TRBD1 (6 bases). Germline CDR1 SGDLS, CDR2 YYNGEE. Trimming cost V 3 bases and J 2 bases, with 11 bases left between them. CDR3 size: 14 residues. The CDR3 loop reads CASSAGRGNYGYTF. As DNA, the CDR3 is TGTGCCAGCAGCGCCGGGAGGGGGAACTATGGCTACACCTTC.

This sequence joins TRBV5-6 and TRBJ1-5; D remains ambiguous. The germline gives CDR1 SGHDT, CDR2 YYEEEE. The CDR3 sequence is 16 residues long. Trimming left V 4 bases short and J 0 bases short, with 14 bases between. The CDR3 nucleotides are TGTGCCAGCAGCCGAGGTGTAGGCCATAGCAATCAGCCCCAGCATTTT. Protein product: CASSRGVGHSNQPQHF.

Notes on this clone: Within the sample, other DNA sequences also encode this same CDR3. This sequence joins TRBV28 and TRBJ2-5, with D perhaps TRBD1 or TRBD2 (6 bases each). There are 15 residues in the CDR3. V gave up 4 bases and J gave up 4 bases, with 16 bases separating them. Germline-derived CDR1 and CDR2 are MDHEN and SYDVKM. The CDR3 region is CASSSPLGGGETQYF. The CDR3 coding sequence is TGTGCCAGCAGTTCGCCCCTAGGGGGAGGAGAGACCCAGTACTTC.

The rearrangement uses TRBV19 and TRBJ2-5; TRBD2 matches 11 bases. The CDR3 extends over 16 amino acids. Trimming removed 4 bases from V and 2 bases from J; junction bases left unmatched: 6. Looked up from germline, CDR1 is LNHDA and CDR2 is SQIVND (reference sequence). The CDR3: CASSTWGLAAQETQYF. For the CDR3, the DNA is TGTGCCAGTAGTACTTGGGGACTAGCGGCGCAAGAGACCCAGTACTTC. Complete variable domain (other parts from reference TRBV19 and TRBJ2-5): DGGITQSPKYLFRKEGQNVTLSCEQNLNHDAMYWYRQDPGQGLRLIYYSQIVNDFQKGDIAEGYSVSREKKESFPLTVTSAQKNPTAFYLCASSTWGLAAQETQYFGPGTRLLVL.

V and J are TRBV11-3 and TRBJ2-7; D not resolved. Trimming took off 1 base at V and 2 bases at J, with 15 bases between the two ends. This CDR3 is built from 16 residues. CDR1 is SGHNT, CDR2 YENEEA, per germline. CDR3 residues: CASSLAYTEYPYEQYF. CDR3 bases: TGTGCCAGCAGCTTAGCCTACACCGAGTACCCCTACGAGCAGTACTTC.

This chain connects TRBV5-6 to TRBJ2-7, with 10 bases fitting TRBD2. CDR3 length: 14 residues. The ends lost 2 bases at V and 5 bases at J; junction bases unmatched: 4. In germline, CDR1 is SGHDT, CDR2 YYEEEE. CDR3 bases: TGTGCCAGCAGCTTCGCTAGCGGGAGAGACGAGCAGTACTTC. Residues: CASSFASGRDEQYF.

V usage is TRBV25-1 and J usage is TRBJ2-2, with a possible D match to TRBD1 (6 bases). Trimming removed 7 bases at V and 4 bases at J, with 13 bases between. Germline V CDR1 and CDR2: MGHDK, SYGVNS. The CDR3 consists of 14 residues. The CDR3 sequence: CASTTARGTGELFF. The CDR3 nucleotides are TGTGCCAGCACGACCGCCAGGGGCACCGGGGAGCTGTTTTTT.

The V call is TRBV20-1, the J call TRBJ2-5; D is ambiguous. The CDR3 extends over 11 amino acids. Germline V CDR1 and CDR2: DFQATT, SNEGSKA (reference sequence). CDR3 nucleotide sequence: TGCAGCCGAGCACATCAAGAGACCCAGTACTTC. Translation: CSRAHQETQYF.

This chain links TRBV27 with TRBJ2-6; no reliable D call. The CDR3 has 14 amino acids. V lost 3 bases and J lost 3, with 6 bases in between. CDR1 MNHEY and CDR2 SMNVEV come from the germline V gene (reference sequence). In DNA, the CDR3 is TGTGCCAGCAGTTTTCATTTTGGGGCCAACGTCCTGACTTTC. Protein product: CASSFHFGANVLTF.

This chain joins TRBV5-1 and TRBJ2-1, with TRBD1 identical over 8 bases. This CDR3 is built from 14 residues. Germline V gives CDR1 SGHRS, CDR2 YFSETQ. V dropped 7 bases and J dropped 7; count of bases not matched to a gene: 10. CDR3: CASSGQGIANEQFF. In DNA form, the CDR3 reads TGCGCCAGCTCTGGACAGGGAATTGCGAATGAGCAGTTCTTC.

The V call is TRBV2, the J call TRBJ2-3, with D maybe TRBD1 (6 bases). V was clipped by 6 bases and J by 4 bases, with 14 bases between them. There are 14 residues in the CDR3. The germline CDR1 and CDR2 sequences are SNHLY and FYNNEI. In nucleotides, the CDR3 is TGTGCCAGCAGGGACTCCGGGACATCAGATACGCAGTATTTT. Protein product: CASRDSGTSDTQYF.